Listed below are T cell receptor beta chains from one sample, sequenced in a study of cytomegalovirus exposure and HLA in healthy donors. This table comes from immunoSEQ multiplex PCR, and its TCRdb copy is limited to in-frame clones, with some not included. The table shows over 40,000 clones, with 75% to 80% occurring only once. The material sequenced was PBMCs. All receptors derive from a woman between 35 and 50 years old in good health and CMV-seropositive. CDR3s include the opening cysteine and the closing phenylalanine or tryptophan. The D gene is left open where the match is weak. Size is stated for part of the rows, as once, few or many counts, or as a class when the clone is expanded.

V: TRBV27
size: NA
J: TRBJ2-5
D: TRBD1
DNA: TGTGCCAGCGCTTTAGGGGGCAAAGAGACCCAGTACTTC
CDR3: CASALGGKETQYF

V: TRBV11-2
size: NA
J: TRBJ1-5
D: NA
DNA: TGTGCCAGCAGCTTAGATGGGAGACGCCAGCCCCAGCATTTT
CDR3: CASSLDGRRQPQHF

V: TRBV9
size: NA
J: TRBJ1-2
D: NA
DNA: TGTGCCAGCAGCCCCCAAGAAGCCAACTATGGCTACACCTTC
CDR3: CASSPQEANYGYTF

V: TRBV7-9
size: once
J: TRBJ1-1
D: NA
DNA: TGTGCCAGCAGCTTAATAGGGAGTACGAGGGCCGTCACTGAAGCTTTCTTT
CDR3: CASSLIGSTRAVTEAFF

V: TRBV7-9
size: NA
J: TRBJ2-5
D: NA
DNA: TGTGCCAGCAGCTTACACAGTCAAGAGACCCAGTACTTC
CDR3: CASSLHSQETQYF

V: TRBV5-1
size: NA
J: TRBJ2-7
D: NA
DNA: TGCGCCAGCAGCTTGGCCGCAGGGTATCAGACCGAGCAGTACTTC
CDR3: CASSLAAGYQTEQYF

V: TRBV9
size: NA
J: TRBJ1-2
D: NA
DNA: TGTGCCAGCAGCTCAAATCGTCGGCAGGGCCCAAGCTACACCTTC
CDR3: CASSSNRRQGPSYTF

V: TRBV9
size: NA
J: TRBJ1-6
D: TRBD1
DNA: TGTGCCAGCAGACGTGACAGGGGGGATAATTCACCCCTCCACTTT
CDR3: CASRRDRGDNSPLHF

V: TRBV4-3
size: NA
J: TRBJ1-3
D: TRBD1
DNA: TGCGCCAGCAGCCATATGGACAGGGAAGGAGACACCATATATTTT
CDR3: CASSHMDREGDTIYF

V: TRBV29-1
size: few
J: TRBJ1-5
D: TRBD1
DNA: TGCAGCGTTGGAGGGACAGGGGACTATCAGCCCCAGCATTTT
CDR3: CSVGGTGDYQPQHF

V: TRBV29-1
size: NA
J: TRBJ2-3
D: NA
DNA: TGCAGCGCCAGACTAGGAACAGATACGCAGTATTTT
CDR3: CSARLGTDTQYF

V: TRBV5-1
size: NA
J: TRBJ1-6
D: TRBD1
DNA: TGCGCCAGCAGCCTGGGGGGACAGGGGGCGAGGAATTCACCCCTCCACTTT
CDR3: CASSLGGQGARNSPLHF

V: TRBV7-2
size: NA
J: TRBJ2-3
D: NA
DNA: TGTGCCAGCAGCTTAAGGTTGGGCCCAGATACGCAGTATTTT
CDR3: CASSLRLGPDTQYF

V: TRBV16
size: NA
J: TRBJ2-7
D: NA
DNA: TGTGCCAGCAGCCACGGGGGATCATCCTACGAGCAGTACTTC
CDR3: CASSHGGSSYEQYF

V: TRBV10-3
size: few
J: TRBJ1-1
D: NA
DNA: TGTGCCATCAGTGAGTCGACCAGGTCGGACACTGAAGCTTTCTTT
CDR3: CAISESTRSDTEAFF

V: TRBV19
size: NA
J: TRBJ1-2
D: TRBD1
DNA: TGTGCCACCGACGACAGGGTTAACTATGGCTACACCTTC
CDR3: CATDDRVNYGYTF

V: TRBV11-2
size: NA
J: TRBJ1-6
D: TRBD1
DNA: TGTGCCAGCAGCCCCGCTCTGGGACAGAATAATTCACCCCTCCACTTT
CDR3: CASSPALGQNNSPLHF

V: TRBV11-2
size: NA
J: TRBJ2-1
D: NA
DNA: TGTGCCAGCAGCTTAGCCTCCAGCGCCAGCAACAATGAGCAGTTCTTC
CDR3: CASSLASSASNNEQFF

V: TRBV10-3
size: NA
J: TRBJ1-1
D: NA
DNA: TGTGCCATCAGTGAGTCAGACAGGCCGAACACTGAAGCTTTCTTT
CDR3: CAISESDRPNTEAFF

V: TRBV12-1
size: few
J: TRBJ2-7
D: NA
DNA: TGTGCCAGCAGCTTTGATGACAACGAGCAGTACTTC
CDR3: CASSFDDNEQYF

V: TRBV16
size: NA
J: TRBJ2-7
D: TRBD1
DNA: TGTGCCAGCAGCGAGACAGGGTCCTACGAGCAGTACTTC
CDR3: CASSETGSYEQYF

V: TRBV11-2
size: NA
J: TRBJ1-3
D: NA
DNA: TGTGCCAGCAGCTTGGGGGGTAACGATGGAAACACCATATATTTT
CDR3: CASSLGGNDGNTIYF

V: TRBV6-5
size: NA
J: TRBJ1-6
D: NA
DNA: TGTGCCAGCAGTGCCTACAGGGAGTCACCCCTCCACTTT
CDR3: CASSAYRESPLHF

V: TRBV5-1
size: NA
J: TRBJ2-1
D: TRBD2
DNA: TGCGCCAGCAGGTTAACGGGGGGGCCTATGAATGAGCAGTTCTTC
CDR3: CASRLTGGPMNEQFF

V: TRBV28
size: NA
J: TRBJ1-2
D: NA
DNA: TGTGCCAGCAGTCCCGTGACCGGGGGGGGAAATAACTATGGCTACACCTTC
CDR3: CASSPVTGGGNNYGYTF

V: TRBV2
size: NA
J: TRBJ2-7
D: TRBD1
DNA: TGTGCCACCAAGACAGGGGGGCGAGACGAGCAGTACTTC
CDR3: CATKTGGRDEQYF

V: TRBV5-4
size: few
J: TRBJ1-3
D: NA
DNA: TGTGCCAGCAGCTCCTACGCCGACACCATATATTTT
CDR3: CASSSYADTIYF

V: TRBV4-3
size: NA
J: TRBJ1-6
D: TRBD1
DNA: TGCGCCAGCAGCCATAGGGGGCAGGGCCGTTCACCCCTCCACTTT
CDR3: CASSHRGQGRSPLHF

V: TRBV2
size: few
J: TRBJ1-2
D: TRBD1
DNA: TGTGCCAGCTTCCGGGACAGGGTCTATGGCTACACCTTC
CDR3: CASFRDRVYGYTF

V: TRBV6-5
size: few
J: TRBJ1-1
D: TRBD1
DNA: TGTGCCAGCAGTTATAACAGGGGTCGCGAAACTGAAGCTTTCTTT
CDR3: CASSYNRGRETEAFF

V: TRBV15
size: few
J: TRBJ1-4
D: TRBD1
DNA: TGTGCCACCAGCAGAGTAAGGGGGCTCGATGAAAAACTGTTTTTT
CDR3: CATSRVRGLDEKLFF

V: TRBV30
size: NA
J: TRBJ2-1
D: TRBD2
DNA: TGTGCCTGGAGTGTGGGGGCGGGGGGGAATGAGCAGTTCTTC
CDR3: CAWSVGAGGNEQFF

V: TRBV5-4
size: few
J: TRBJ1-6
D: NA
DNA: TGTGCCAGCAGCTTGGACAGCTATAATTCACCCCTCCACTTT
CDR3: CASSLDSYNSPLHF

V: TRBV6-1
size: NA
J: TRBJ1-1
D: NA
DNA: TGTGCCACAGACAGAAGCATGAACACTGAAGCTTTCTTT
CDR3: CATDRSMNTEAFF

V: TRBV18
size: NA
J: TRBJ1-1
D: NA
DNA: TGTGCCAGCTCACCACTTGGGCAGGGCTCTTCTGAAGCTTTCTTT
CDR3: CASSPLGQGSSEAFF

V: TRBV7-9
size: NA
J: TRBJ1-1
D: NA
DNA: TGTGCCAGCAGCTACGACAGGCGGAACACTGAAGCTTTCTTT
CDR3: CASSYDRRNTEAFF

V: TRBV5-4
size: NA
J: TRBJ2-2
D: NA
DNA: TGTGCCAGCAGCTTGGGGGGGCTCAACACCGGGGAGCTGTTTTTT
CDR3: CASSLGGLNTGELFF

V: TRBV7-2
size: NA
J: TRBJ1-4
D: NA
DNA: TGTGCCAGCAGCCCCCACAGGGATGAAAAACTGTTTTTT
CDR3: CASSPHRDEKLFF

V: TRBV27
size: once
J: TRBJ2-1
D: NA
DNA: TGTGCCAGCAGTTCCATCTTAGGAGGGCAGTTCTTC
CDR3: CASSSILGGQFF

V: TRBV19
size: NA
J: TRBJ1-4
D: NA
DNA: TGTGCCAGTAGCAGTCCCTCAGGGGCCCGTGAAAAACTGTTTTTT
CDR3: CASSSPSGAREKLFF

V: TRBV28
size: NA
J: TRBJ2-2
D: TRBD1
DNA: TGTGCCAGCACGGACAGGCGAATGGCCGGGGAGCTGTTTTTT
CDR3: CASTDRRMAGELFF

V: TRBV2
size: NA
J: TRBJ1-1
D: TRBD1
DNA: TGTGCCAGCAGTGAACCCAGACAGGGGCGGCTGAAGACTGAAGCTTTCTTT
CDR3: CASSEPRQGRLKTEAFF

V: TRBV4-1
size: NA
J: TRBJ2-7
D: NA
DNA: TGCGCCAGCAGCCAAGTAGCGACCAACGAGCAGTACTTC
CDR3: CASSQVATNEQYF

V: TRBV7-2
size: once
J: TRBJ1-6
D: NA
DNA: TGTGCCAGCAGCTTCCCAGGCATCAATTCACCCCTCCACTTT
CDR3: CASSFPGINSPLHF

V: TRBV5-1
size: NA
J: TRBJ1-3
D: NA
DNA: TGCGCCAGCAGCCCGGTCGGCCCCCGGGAAAACACCATATATTTT
CDR3: CASSPVGPRENTIYF

V: TRBV10-3
size: NA
J: TRBJ1-2
D: NA
DNA: TGTGCCATCAGTGAATCGGGGAACTATGGCTACACCTTC
CDR3: CAISESGNYGYTF

V: TRBV6-5
size: NA
J: TRBJ2-7
D: TRBD2
DNA: TGTGCCAGCAGTAGGACTAGCGGGGACTACGACGAGCAGTACTTC
CDR3: CASSRTSGDYDEQYF

V: TRBV7-8
size: NA
J: TRBJ1-1
D: NA
DNA: TGTGCCAGCAGCTTATCTCAGGGACAACGGAACACTGAAGCTTTCTTT
CDR3: CASSLSQGQRNTEAFF

V: TRBV7-9
size: NA
J: TRBJ2-6
D: NA
DNA: TGTGCCAGCAGCCCCTTTGGACAGACTGGGGCCAACGTCCTGACTTTC
CDR3: CASSPFGQTGANVLTF

V: TRBV7-8
size: once
J: TRBJ1-1
D: NA
DNA: TGTGCCAGCAGCCCCAAGCGGGACGGAATATGGGCTGAAGCTTTCTTT
CDR3: CASSPKRDGIWAEAFF

V: TRBV6-5
size: NA
J: TRBJ1-4
D: TRBD1
DNA: TGTGCCAGCAGTTACTCGAACAGGGGGTTAGAAAAACTGTTTTTT
CDR3: CASSYSNRGLEKLFF

V: TRBV2
size: once
J: TRBJ2-7
D: TRBD1
DNA: TGTGCCAGCAGTGACGGTCAGGGGGCCTACGAGCAGTACTTC
CDR3: CASSDGQGAYEQYF

V: TRBV7-2
size: NA
J: TRBJ1-1
D: NA
DNA: TGTGCCAGCAGCTTAGAAGGGGGGGGGACTGAAGCTTTCTTT
CDR3: CASSLEGGGTEAFF

V: TRBV9
size: few
J: TRBJ2-3
D: NA
DNA: TGTGCCAGCAGCGTGAGGGGACTTCGCACAGATACGCAGTATTTT
CDR3: CASSVRGLRTDTQYF

V: TRBV28
size: NA
J: TRBJ1-4
D: NA
DNA: TGTGCCAGCAGCCTAGGACAGAAACTGTTTTTT
CDR3: CASSLGQKLFF